Shown below are 27 T cell receptor beta chains from a single sample sequenced in a study of blood T cell repertoires in COVID-19. The protocol was immunoSEQ multiplex PCR, while the TCRdb copy is restricted to in-frame clones and leaves out a portion. Here the sample spans hundreds of thousands of clones, 80% to 90% being singletons. Sequenced sample: PBMCs or T cells enriched from blood (not recorded which). These receptors were collected from a man aged 25-45 years who had recovered from COVID-19.

The chain has TRBV7-2 and TRBJ1-5; a weak D match, TRBD1 (5 bases). Germline CDR1 is SGHTA and CDR2 is FQGNSA. The CDR3 is 13 residues long. V was clipped by 5 bases and J by 8 bases, with 13 bases between them. The CDR3 coding sequence is TGTGCCAGCAGCGAAAGCAGGGTTGAGCCCCAGCATTTT. Its protein is CASSESRVEPQHF. Looking up the rest from reference TRBV7-2 and TRBJ1-5 gives the full variable domain: GAGVSQSPSNKVTEKGKDVELRCDPISGHTALYWYRQSLGQGLEFLIYFQGNSAPDKSGLPSDRFSAERTGGSVSTLTIQRTQQEDSAVYLCASSESRVEPQHFGDGTRLSIL.

This clone was observed a few times. The rearrangement uses TRBV9 and TRBJ1-5, with TRBD1 as a possible D gene (6 bases). V lost 4 bases, J lost 4 bases, and 12 bases lay in between. Germline lookup yields CDR1 SGDLS and CDR2 YYNGEE. The CDR3 covers 14 residues. The CDR3 protein is CASSSGVVNQPQHF. CDR3 in DNA: TGTGCCAGCAGCTCAGGGGTAGTGAATCAGCCCCAGCATTTT.

This clone came up once. The rearrangement uses TRBV18 and TRBJ2-3; D remains unclear. CDR1 and CDR2 from the germline V gene are KGHSH and LQKENI. The V end lost 3 bases, the J end lost 6 bases, and 16 bases lay between the germline ends. The CDR3 spans 15 residues. The CDR3 loop is CASSPPARVRDTQYF. CDR3 nucleotide sequence: TGTGCCAGCTCACCCCCCGCCCGTGTCAGGGATACGCAGTATTTT. Full variable domain (missing parts from reference TRBV18 and TRBJ2-3): NAGVMQNPRHLVRRRGQEARLRCSPMKGHSHVYWYRQLPEEGLKFMVYLQKENIIDESGMPKERFSAEFPKEGPSILRIQQVVRGDSAAYFCASSPPARVRDTQYFGPGTRLTVL.

This clone is a singleton in its sample. This sequence joins TRBV5-4 and TRBJ2-7; 7 bases align to TRBD2. V shed 3 bases and J 4 bases; nucleotides not matched to a gene: 4. Germline V gene data show CDR1 as SGHNT and CDR2 as YYREEE (reference sequence). The CDR3 extends over 13 amino acids. The CDR3 nucleotides read TGTGCCAGCAGCTGGGGCGGGAGTTACGAGCAGTACTTC. Translated, it gives CASSWGGSYEQYF.

The chain combines TRBV6-5 with TRBJ1-5; D not resolved. Germline CDR1 MNHEY, CDR2 SVGAGI. Trimming took off 8 bases at V and 0 bases at J, with 11 bases between the two ends. The CDR3 length is 14 residues. In DNA, the CDR3 is TGTGCCAGCTGTTCCCAGGTTAGCAATCAGCCCCAGCATTTT. The encoded protein is CASCSQVSNQPQHF.

The CDR3, as DNA: TGTGCCAGCAGCTTAGACCCGAGGTTGGACTCTTCCTACGAGCAGTACTTC. The encoded protein is CASSLDPRLDSSYEQYF. The chain couples TRBV7-8 to TRBJ2-7; D perhaps matches TRBD2 (5 bases). Germline V gene sequence: CDR1 SGHVS, CDR2 FQNEAQ. V lost 1 base and J 1 base, leaving 17 bases between the germline ends. CDR3 length: 17 residues.

The chain employs TRBV4-1 and TRBJ1-1; D not resolved. In germline, CDR1 is MGHRA, CDR2 YSYEKL. Trimming shortened V by 1 base and J by 3 bases, and 6 bases separated the two germline ends. The CDR3 totals 13 residues. The CDR3 is CASSQGPHTEAFF. In DNA, the CDR3 is TGCGCCAGCAGCCAAGGGCCACACACTGAAGCTTTCTTT.

The chain has TRBV11-2 and TRBJ1-2; no clear D. Trimming cost V 1 base and J 2 bases, with 11 bases left between them. The CDR3 totals 15 residues. Germline lookup yields CDR1 SGHAT and CDR2 FQNNGV. CDR3 DNA sequence: TGTGCCAGCAGCTTAGTGGTGGGAGCCAACTATGGCTACACCTTC. Translation: CASSLVVGANYGYTF.

The chain combines TRBV19 with TRBJ1-5, with D maybe TRBD1 (6 bases). Trimming stripped 6 bases from V and 0 bases from J, with 15 bases between. The length of the CDR3 is 16 residues. Germline CDR1 and CDR2: LNHDA and SQIVND (reference sequence). The CDR3 coding sequence is TGTGCCAGTAGCAAGAGGGGGTCGGATAGCAATCAGCCCCAGCATTTT. This encodes CASSKRGSDSNQPQHF. Variable domain in full (rest from reference TRBV19 and TRBJ1-5): DGGITQSPKYLFRKEGQNVTLSCEQNLNHDAMYWYRQDPGQGLRLIYYSQIVNDFQKGDIAEGYSVSREKKESFPLTVTSAQKNPTAFYLCASSKRGSDSNQPQHFGDGTRLSIL.

The J gene is TRBJ2-1, the V gene TRBV5-4; TRBD1 aligns across 8 bases. With 4 bases clipped from V and 3 bases from J, the junction kept 9 bases outside the gene matches. The CDR3 consists of 16 residues. Germline V lookup: CDR1 SGHNT, CDR2 YYREEE (reference sequence). The CDR3 DNA follows: TGTGCCAGCAGCGTGGGCGGGACAGGCCACTACAATGAGCAGTTCTTC. Translating gives CASSVGGTGHYNEQFF.

The chain combines TRBV5-1 with TRBJ2-2, with D possibly TRBD2 on 6 matching bases. Trimming removed 7 bases from V and 0 bases from J, with 13 bases in between. Germline V gene sequence: CDR1 SGHRS, CDR2 YFSETQ. CDR3 length: 15 amino acids. This chain's CDR3 is CASGGDATNTGELFF. CDR3 nucleotides: TGCGCCAGCGGAGGGGACGCGACGAACACCGGGGAGCTGTTTTTT. The whole variable domain, filled in from reference TRBV5-1 and TRBJ2-2, reads KAGVTQTPRYLIKTRGQQVTLSCSPISGHRSVSWYQQTPGQGLQFLFEYFSETQRNKGNFPGRFSGRQFSNSRSEMNVSTLELGDSALYLCASGGDATNTGELFFGEGSRLTVL.

A remark on this clone: Being one base from a much bigger clone, this may be a read error. This chain connects TRBV3-1 (or the pseudogene TRBV3-2) to TRBJ2-2; D remains unclear. The germline V gene encodes CDR1 LGHDT and CDR2 YNNKEL (reference sequence). Trimming took 4 bases from V and 4 from J, leaving 4 bases between them. The CDR3 extends over 12 amino acids. DNA for the CDR3: TGTGCCAGCAGCCGAGGCACCGGGGAGCTGTTTTTT. Encoded protein: CASSRGTGELFF.

V is TRBV19 and J is TRBJ2-7, with TRBD2 identical over 7 bases. From germline, CDR1 is LNHDA and CDR2 SQIVND (reference sequence). Unmatched junction bases numbered 5, after V lost 4 bases and J lost 2 bases. The CDR3 sequence is 14 residues long. The CDR3 spells CASSSLAATYEQYF. CDR3 coding DNA: TGTGCCAGTAGTAGTCTAGCGGCAACCTACGAGCAGTACTTC.

The rearrangement joins TRBV7-2 to TRBJ1-2; TRBD1 is a possible D gene (6 bases). Trimming left V 6 bases short and J 7 bases short, with 12 bases between. The CDR3 covers 12 residues. The germline CDR1 and CDR2 sequences are SGHTA and FQGNSA. The CDR3 sequence: CASSHTGIGYTF. The CDR3 DNA is TGTGCCAGCAGTCATACAGGGATTGGCTACACCTTC.

The chain couples TRBV3-1 (or the pseudogene TRBV3-2) to TRBJ1-1, with D maybe TRBD1 (5 bases). There are 13 residues in the CDR3. CDR1 and CDR2 from the germline V gene are LGHDT and YNNKEL (reference sequence). V lost 2 bases and J lost 4, with 8 bases in between. DNA for the CDR3: TGTGCCAGCAGCCAACAGGGAGGCACTGAAGCTTTCTTT. Its protein is CASSQQGGTEAFF.

The rearrangement uses TRBV7-9 and TRBJ2-1, with a tentative D call TRBD2 (5 bases). Germline CDR1 reads SEHNR; CDR2 reads FQNEAQ (reference sequence). Trimming removed 4 bases from V and 6 bases from J, with 10 bases in between. This CDR3 is built from 13 residues. CDR3 nucleotide sequence: TGTGCCAGCAGCTCAGTAGCGTCCAATGAGCAGTTCTTC. Its protein product is CASSSVASNEQFF.

V usage is TRBV4-1 and J usage is TRBJ1-5; D not resolved. The CDR3 is made up of 14 amino acids. V was shortened by 5 bases and J by 4 bases, with 12 bases between the two germline ends. Per germline, CDR1 MGHRA and CDR2 YSYEKL. CDR3 region: CASSTMVRNQPQHF. The CDR3 DNA is TGCGCCAGCAGCACAATGGTCAGGAATCAGCCCCAGCATTTT.

The chain combines TRBV18 with TRBJ2-3; D perhaps matches TRBD2 (5 bases). The CDR3 extends over 15 amino acids. Trimming removed 3 bases from V and 4 bases from J, with 14 bases in between. CDR1 is KGHSH, CDR2 LQKENI, per germline. Here the CDR3 reads CASSPRGQEADTQYF. CDR3 nucleotide sequence: TGTGCCAGCTCACCCCGAGGCCAGGAGGCAGATACGCAGTATTTT.

The rearrangement joins TRBV7-9 to TRBJ2-5, with 7 nucleotides matching TRBD1. The length of the CDR3 is 13 residues. Germline V gene sequence: CDR1 SEHNR, CDR2 FQNEAQ (reference sequence). The ends lost 5 bases at V and 5 bases at J; junction bases unmatched: 5. CDR3: CASSIRGSETQYF. The CDR3 bases are TGTGCCAGCAGCATCAGGGGGTCCGAGACCCAGTACTTC.

The chain combines TRBV13 with TRBJ1-6, with a possible D match to TRBD1 (6 bases). Germline V lookup: CDR1 PRHDT, CDR2 FYEKMQ (reference sequence). This CDR3 has 15 amino acids. The V gene lost 6 bases and the J gene lost 3 bases, with 12 bases spanning the gap. The CDR3 loop is CASSVRGFYNSPLHF. The CDR3 DNA sequence: TGTGCCAGCAGTGTGAGGGGGTTCTATAATTCACCCCTCCACTTT.

The V call is TRBV3-1 (or the pseudogene TRBV3-2), the J call TRBJ2-7; 7 bases map to TRBD1. V gave up 3 bases and J gave up 3 bases; unmatched junction bases: 2. Germline assignment: CDR1 LGHDT and CDR2 YNNKEL (reference sequence). The CDR3 consists of 13 residues. DNA for the CDR3: TGTGCCAGCAGCCAGGGACAGAGCTACGAGCAGTACTTC. Its translation is CASSQGQSYEQYF.

The chain couples TRBV7-9 to TRBJ1-2; no clear D gene. The V end lost 3 bases, the J end lost 6 bases, and 14 bases lay between the germline ends. The CDR3 runs to 14 residues. CDR1 is SEHNR and CDR2 is FQNEAQ in the germline V gene (reference sequence). The CDR3 DNA is TGTGCCAGCAGCTTGCGTGGCAGCGGTCATGGCTACACCTTC. This codes for CASSLRGSGHGYTF.

The chain is built from TRBV19 and TRBJ1-5; D may be TRBD1 (6 bases). CDR3 length: 14 residues. V lost 5 bases and J lost 4, with 12 bases in between. Looked up from germline, CDR1 is LNHDA and CDR2 is SQIVND (reference sequence). The CDR3 nucleotides are TGTGCCAGTAGTGAAGACAGGCCAAATCAGCCCCAGCATTTT. Translation: CASSEDRPNQPQHF.

The rearrangement uses TRBV24-1 and TRBJ1-1, with 10 bases matching TRBD1. Losses at the gene ends were 9 bases for V and 4 bases for J; bases not matched to a gene: 4. CDR3 length: 13 residues. Per germline, CDR1 KGHDR and CDR2 SFDVKD. The CDR3 loop reads CATAGTGVTEAFF. The CDR3 nucleotides read TGTGCCACCGCCGGGACAGGGGTCACTGAAGCTTTCTTT.

The J gene is TRBJ2-7, the V gene TRBV18; 10 bases fit TRBD2. There are 15 residues in the CDR3. The germline V gene encodes CDR1 KGHSH and CDR2 LQKENI. Germline trimming cut 2 bases from V and 0 bases from J; bases unmatched to any gene: 1. The CDR3 nucleotides are TGTGCCAGCTCACCAGGACTAGCGGTCTCCTACGAGCAGTACTTC. Its translation: CASSPGLAVSYEQYF.

The rearrangement joins TRBV4-1 to TRBJ1-2, with TRBD1 matching over 7 bases. With V trimmed by 4 bases and J by 8 bases, 7 bases remained unmatched. Germline-derived CDR1 and CDR2 are MGHRA and YSYEKL. The length of the CDR3 is 13 residues. The CDR3 nucleotides read TGCGCCAGCAGCCCCCCGACAGGGAGAGGCTACACCTTC. Translated: CASSPPTGRGYTF.

The rearrangement links TRBV25-1 to TRBJ2-1; D is uncertain. Per the germline V gene, CDR1 is MGHDK and CDR2 is SYGVNS. The V and J ends lost 9 bases and 0 bases respectively, with 12 bases between them. The CDR3 runs 14 residues. The CDR3 DNA follows: TGTGCCAGGCCGCGGCGCAGCTCCTACAATGAGCAGTTCTTC. It translates to CARPRRSSYNEQFF.